These T cell receptor beta chains were read from a single sample in a study of cytomegalovirus exposure and HLA in healthy donors. Clones were sequenced by immunoSEQ multiplex PCR, and TCRdb holds only the in-frame ones, with some missing. The data contain about 140,000 clones, approximately 61% of them seen just once; the ten biggest clones take up 1.5% to 2%. The sequencing sample was made of PBMCs. The receptors were sampled from a human donor in good health. The CDR3 runs from the conserved cysteine through the conserved F or W. A D gene is named only where the DNA matches it firmly. For some rows the clone size is stated as once, few or many, or as a class when expanded; others skip it.

clone_size d_call j_call v_call cdr3_aa cdr3_nt
. TRBD2 TRBJ2-5 TRBV6-1 CASSPLAGVGETQYF TGTGCCAGCAGCCCCTTAGCGGGAGTTGGAGAGACCCAGTACTTC
few . TRBJ2-7 TRBV9 CASSVFGDSYEQYF TGTGCCAGCAGCGTATTCGGGGATAGCTACGAGCAGTACTTC
few TRBD2 TRBJ2-5 TRBV5-6 CASSFRTSWAQYF TGTGCCAGCAGCTTCCGGACTAGCTGGGCCCAGTACTTC
. TRBD2 TRBJ2-5 TRBV5-1 CASSLGLAGAETQYF TGCGCCAGCAGCTTGGGACTAGCGGGAGCGGAGACCCAGTACTTC
. TRBD2 TRBJ2-7 TRBV10-3 CAISESSGGNEQYF TGTGCCATCAGTGAGTCATCGGGGGGGAACGAGCAGTACTTC
. . TRBJ2-2 TRBV18 CASSPRGSGELFF TGTGCCAGCTCACCAAGGGGTAGCGGGGAGCTGTTTTTT
. . TRBJ2-4 TRBV13 CASSFGEAKNIQYF TGTGCCAGCAGCTTCGGGGAAGCCAAAAACATTCAGTACTTC
. . TRBJ2-3 TRBV6-4 CASSAAALQYF TGTGCCAGCAGTGCCGCGGCCTTGCAGTATTTT
. . TRBJ2-3 TRBV4-3 CASSQDLSTDTQYF TGCGCCAGCAGCCAAGATCTTAGCACAGATACGCAGTATTTT
few . TRBJ2-7 TRBV7-2 CASSLVLAYEQYF TGTGCCAGCAGCTTAGTGTTAGCCTACGAGCAGTACTTC
. TRBD1 TRBJ2-7 TRBV11-3 CASSLGGWDSGDYEQYF TGTGCCAGCAGCTTAGGAGGATGGGACAGCGGAGACTACGAGCAGTACTTC
. . TRBJ1-2 TRBV6-6 CASSYSMDFVYGYTF TGTGCCAGCAGTTACTCGATGGACTTCGTCTATGGCTACACCTTC
. . TRBJ2-7 TRBV4-3 CASSRNWDMTYEQYF TGCGCCAGCAGCCGGAACTGGGACATGACTTACGAGCAGTACTTC
. . TRBJ2-2 TRBV7-3 CASSLRTLGTGELFF TGTGCCAGCAGCCTGAGGACATTGGGCACCGGGGAGCTGTTTTTT
. . TRBJ1-5 TRBV4-2 CASSQTSNGIQPQHF TGTGCCAGCAGCCAAACCTCCAACGGGATTCAGCCCCAGCATTTT
. . TRBJ1-1 TRBV15 CATSRGGTLNTEAFF TGTGCCACCAGCAGGGGTGGGACACTGAACACTGAAGCTTTCTTT
. TRBD1 TRBJ2-5 TRBV29-1 CSGGTGGFQETQYF TGCAGCGGAGGGACAGGGGGTTTCCAAGAGACCCAGTACTTC
once . TRBJ2-2 TRBV28 CTSWMAGYTGELFF TGTACCAGTTGGATGGCAGGGTACACCGGGGAGCTGTTTTTT
. TRBD2 TRBJ2-5 TRBV19 CASSSGGASGRGETQYF TGTGCCAGTAGTAGCGGGGGGGCTAGCGGGAGGGGAGAGACCCAGTACTTC
. TRBD2 TRBJ2-2 TRBV5-1 CASSFLSGTNTGELFF TGCGCCAGCAGCTTCTTAAGCGGGACGAACACCGGGGAGCTGTTTTTT
once . TRBJ1-1 TRBV4-1 CASSQAVNTEAFF TGCGCCAGCAGCCAGGCAGTAAACACTGAAGCTTTCTTT
once . TRBJ2-4 TRBV2 CASKEGSKNIQYF TGTGCCAGCAAGGAGGGCTCCAAAAACATTCAGTACTTC
. . TRBJ2-3 TRBV5-1 CASSLERSTDTQYF TGCGCCAGCAGCTTGGAGCGGAGCACAGATACGCAGTATTTT
few . TRBJ2-1 TRBV27 CASSLLPRVSSYNEQFF TGTGCCAGCAGTTTATTACCCCGGGTAAGCTCCTACAATGAGCAGTTCTTC
few TRBD1 TRBJ2-1 TRBV28 CASTRPGQGSNEQFF TGTGCCAGCACCAGACCGGGACAGGGATCCAATGAGCAGTTCTTC
. . TRBJ2-3 TRBV5-4 CASSRLGASTTSTDTQYF TGTGCCAGCAGCCGGCTGGGGGCCAGCACGACTAGCACAGATACGCAGTATTTT
. TRBD2 TRBJ2-1 TRBV11-3 CASSLYRAAGTSGYNEQFF TGTGCCAGCAGCTTATACAGGGCCGCCGGGACTAGCGGCTACAATGAGCAGTTCTTC
. TRBD1 TRBJ1-1 TRBV5-1 CASSWTGGPNTEAFF TGCGCCAGCAGCTGGACAGGGGGCCCGAACACTGAAGCTTTCTTT
few TRBD1 TRBJ1-4 TRBV4-3 CASSQGDRGREKLFF TGCGCCAGCAGCCAGGGGGACAGGGGGCGTGAAAAACTGTTTTTT
. . TRBJ2-1 TRBV28 CASSAYKAGAEQFF TGTGCCAGCAGTGCTTACAAGGCGGGTGCTGAGCAGTTCTTC
. TRBD2 TRBJ2-2 TRBV23-1 CASSHSGLAGGLGTGELFF TGCGCCAGCAGTCATTCGGGACTAGCGGGAGGGCTGGGGACCGGGGAGCTGTTTTTT
. . TRBJ2-1 TRBV28 CATNPTQGIGGNEQFF TGTGCCACCAACCCGACACAGGGGATCGGGGGCAATGAGCAGTTCTTC
. TRBD1 TRBJ2-6 TRBV13 CASSRWVGQAPSGANVLTF TGTGCCAGCAGCCGATGGGTCGGACAGGCCCCCTCTGGGGCCAACGTCCTGACTTTC
. . TRBJ2-3 TRBV2 CASSLTGTPDTQYF TGTGCCAGCAGCCTAACCGGGACTCCAGATACGCAGTATTTT
. . TRBJ2-2 TRBV29-1 CSVDYGTNTGELFF TGCAGCGTTGATTACGGGACTAACACCGGGGAGCTGTTTTTT
. . TRBJ1-1 TRBV4-1 CASSQPSGPRGGETEAFF TGCGCCAGCAGCCAACCCTCGGGCCCGAGGGGCGGGGAGACTGAAGCTTTCTTT
once . TRBJ1-2 TRBV18 CASSPPAAANYGYTF TGTGCCAGCTCACCACCGGCGGCAGCTAACTATGGCTACACCTTC
few TRBD2 TRBJ2-2 TRBV10-2 CASSELGLAGVANTGELFF TGCGCCAGCAGTGAACTCGGACTAGCGGGAGTGGCGAACACCGGGGAGCTGTTTTTT